These 3 T cell receptor beta chains originate from one sample sequenced in a study of T cells after yellow fever vaccination. MiXCR, applied by TCRdb to the 5' RACE reads, yields one record per CDR3 protein. The data contain 500,000 to 650,000 distinct CDR3 sequences, 9% to 15% of them singletons. This material consisted of PBMCs, taken on the day of the yellow fever booster vaccination. These receptors were obtained from a man aged 25 to 45 who received the YFV17D yellow fever vaccine.

The chain employs TRBV15 and TRBJ1-5; D is undetermined. The CDR3 length is 14 residues. Germline V gene sequence: CDR1 LNHNV, CDR2 YYDKDF (reference sequence). Between the trimmed V and J ends, which lost 0 bases and 5 bases, there was a span of 8 bases. CDR3 nucleotides: TGTGCCACCAGCAGAGATGTTAATTATCAGCCCCAGCATTTT. Protein sequence: CATSRDVNYQPQHF.

The chain combines TRBV30 with TRBJ1-2; 9 positions match TRBD1. After removal of 5 bases from V and 7 bases from J, the junction contained 8 bases not matched to a gene. Germline V gives CDR1 GTSNPN, CDR2 SVGIG (reference sequence). The CDR3 has 13 amino acids. The CDR3 is CAWVTDRGGGYTF. The CDR3 coding sequence is TGTGCCTGGGTAACCGACAGGGGGGGTGGCTACACCTTC.

The gene calls are TRBV11-2 and TRBJ1-2; D unresolved. V gave up 8 bases and J gave up 0 bases, with 10 bases separating them. The CDR3 totals 13 residues. Germline CDR1 is SGHAT and CDR2 is FQNNGV. The CDR3 reads CASSGRSNYGYTF. The CDR3, as DNA: TGTGCCAGCTCCGGACGGTCTAACTATGGCTACACCTTC.